Following are 18 T cell receptor beta chains from one sample sequenced in a study of early T cells in non-severe SARS-CoV-2 infection. Via MiXCR, TCRdb re-called the 5' RACE reads, giving one row per CDR3 protein. The data hold approximately 32,000 distinct CDR3 sequences, with under 7.5% observed a single time. Sequencing was done on a sample of whole blood. Receptors were obtained from an adult who was a healthcare worker with PCR-confirmed SARS-CoV-2 infection or an uninfected control (not recorded which).

In its sample, this clonotype ranks as medium-sized. This chain uses TRBV6-4 with TRBJ2-2, with TRBD2 matching 13 bases. V trimming: 2 bases; J trimming: 8 bases; junction bases outside the gene matches: 5. Germline V gene data show CDR1 as MRHNA and CDR2 as SNTAGT. The CDR3 extends over 16 amino acids. Here the CDR3 DNA reads TGTGCCAGCAGTGACGGACTAGCGGGAGATGCTGGGGAGCTGTTTTTT. Translation: CASSDGLAGDAGELFF.

This clonotype was detected ten times or more. This chain connects TRBV10-3 to TRBJ1-5, with TRBD1 matching 8 bases. Germline V gives CDR1 ENHRY, CDR2 SYGVKD. Germline trimming cut 2 bases from V and 6 bases from J; bases unmatched to any gene: 12. This CDR3 has 17 residues. CDR3 nucleotide sequence: TGTGCCATCAGTGAGCCCCCGGGACAGGCCGGGAGTCAGCCCCAGCATTTT. This codes for CAISEPPGQAGSQPQHF.

This clonotype was seen a handful of times. CDR3 sequence reads: CASSFGGASSYEQYF. The CDR3 DNA is TGTGCCAGCAGTTTTGGGGGAGCGAGCTCCTACGAGCAGTACTTC. This rearrangement joins TRBV28 to TRBJ2-7, with D perhaps assigned TRBD1 or TRBD2 (5 bases each). Trimming took 3 bases from V and 0 from J, leaving 12 bases between them. Germline CDR1 MDHEN, CDR2 SYDVKM. The CDR3 has 15 residues.

There are many counts of this clonotype. The chain is built from TRBV2 and TRBJ1-2; no definite D call. The CDR3 totals 14 residues. Germline CDR1 SNHLY, CDR2 FYNNEI. The V and J ends lost 5 bases and 4 bases respectively, with 14 bases between them. CDR3 nucleotide sequence: TGTGCCAGCAGTACGGACCGACAACTCTATGGCTACACCTTC. Translating gives CASSTDRQLYGYTF.

This clonotype was observed at least ten times. The chain recombines TRBV6-5 with TRBJ1-4; D gene ambiguous. Trimming took off 3 bases at V and 0 bases at J, with 8 bases between the two ends. The CDR3 runs 15 residues. Germline lookup yields CDR1 MNHEY and CDR2 SVGAGI. In nucleotides, the CDR3 is TGTGCCAGCAGTTATCAGGTGGCAACTAATGAAAAACTGTTTTTT. Translating it yields CASSYQVATNEKLFF.

The chain recombines TRBV6-5 with TRBJ2-7, with D possibly TRBD1 on 6 matching bases. This CDR3 has 15 residues. V was clipped by 0 bases and J by 2 bases, with 11 bases between them. The germline CDR1 and CDR2 sequences are MNHEY and SVGAGI. The CDR3 coding sequence is TGTGCCAGCAGTTACTCGTTGGACAGCGCCTACGAGCAGTACTTC. Translated, it gives CASSYSLDSAYEQYF.

This clonotype was counted many times. The gene calls are TRBV7-2 and TRBJ2-1; 10 bases fit TRBD2. The CDR3 runs 15 residues. With V trimmed by 1 base and J by 5 bases, 2 bases remained unmatched. Germline lookup yields CDR1 SGHTA and CDR2 FQGNSA. CDR3 sequence (DNA): TGTGCCAGCAGCTTAGGACTAGCGGGTCACAATGAGCAGTTCTTC. Protein: CASSLGLAGHNEQFF.

This clonotype was recorded at least ten times. V gene TRBV19 combines with J gene TRBJ1-4; 7 bases agree with TRBD1. The J segment lost 7 bases and the V segment lost 7 bases, leaving 12 bases of the junction unmatched. This CDR3 is built from 15 residues. Germline values: CDR1 LNHDA, CDR2 SQIVND (reference sequence). CDR3 in DNA: TGTGCCAGTACCCCCCACATCAGGGGGGGTGAAAAACTGTTTTTT. The encoded protein is CASTPHIRGGEKLFF. The complete variable domain, with remaining parts taken from reference TRBV19 and TRBJ1-4, reads DGGITQSPKYLFRKEGQNVTLSCEQNLNHDAMYWYRQDPGQGLRLIYYSQIVNDFQKGDIAEGYSVSREKKESFPLTVTSAQKNPTAFYLCASTPHIRGGEKLFFGSGTQLSVL.

This clonotype was detected ten times or more. The V call is TRBV27, the J call TRBJ2-1; 7 nucleotides agree with TRBD2. This CDR3 is built from 15 residues. CDR1 is MNHEY and CDR2 is SMNVEV in the germline V gene (reference sequence). V lost 7 bases and J lost 2; bases outside the gene matches: 8. CDR3 nucleotides: TGTGCCAGCACCGAGACTAGCTATACCTACAATGAGCAGTTCTTC. It is translated as CASTETSYTYNEQFF.

This clonotype was recorded many times. V gene TRBV7-3 combines with J gene TRBJ2-2, with D possibly matching TRBD2 (6 bases). Germline loops: CDR1 SGHTA, CDR2 FQGTGA. Trimming took off 0 bases at V and 3 bases at J, with 8 bases between the two ends. This CDR3 region has 15 residues. The CDR3 DNA reads TGTGCCAGCAGCTTAACTAGCGGTCACACCGGGGAGCTGTTTTTT. Translation gives CASSLTSGHTGELFF.

The chain is built from TRBV6-5 and TRBJ2-2; D uncertain. The length of the CDR3 is 14 residues. Trimming took 2 bases from V and 1 from J, leaving 5 bases between them. CDR1 MNHEY and CDR2 SVGAGI come from the germline V gene. The CDR3 DNA reads as TGTGCCAGCAGTTACGAGGTGAACACCGGGGAGCTGTTTTTT. Translation: CASSYEVNTGELFF.

This clonotype was recorded at least ten times. The V gene is TRBV2, the J gene TRBJ2-5, with 7 positions matching TRBD1. The CDR3 extends over 14 amino acids. Looked up from germline, CDR1 is SNHLY and CDR2 is FYNNEI. V lost 7 bases to trimming and J lost 6 bases; unmatched junction nucleotides: 11. The CDR3 reads CASKPGQTHQTQYF. CDR3 in DNA: TGTGCCAGCAAACCGGGACAGACACACCAGACCCAGTACTTC. The full variable domain, completed using reference TRBV2 and TRBJ2-5, is EPEVTQTPSHQVTQMGQEVILRCVPISNHLYFYWYRQILGQKVEFLVSFYNNEISEKSEIFDDQFSVERPDGSNFTLKIRSTKLEDSAMYFCASKPGQTHQTQYFGPGTRLLVL.

Note on this clonotype: A much larger clone sits a single nucleotide away, making a read error possible. The gene calls are TRBV2 and TRBJ2-7; D is ambiguous. This CDR3 is built from 11 residues. Between the trimmed V and J ends, which lost 4 bases and 3 bases, there was a span of 4 bases. Germline CDR1 and CDR2: SNHLY and FYNNEI. The CDR3: CASSGYYEQYF. The CDR3 region has the DNA TGTGCCAGCAGTGGGTACTACGAGCAGTACTTC.

This clonotype occurred many times. CDR3: CASSLSGRGLDMEQFF. The CDR3 DNA follows: TGTGCCAGCAGCTTATCCGGGCGGGGGCTAGATATGGAGCAGTTCTTC. The gene calls are TRBV11-2 and TRBJ2-1; a weak D match, TRBD2 (7 bases). V lost 2 bases and J 10 bases, leaving 21 bases between the germline ends. Germline V gene sequence: CDR1 SGHAT, CDR2 FQNNGV. This CDR3 has 16 amino acids.

This clonotype was seen many times. This chain uses TRBV28 with TRBJ2-7; D is unclear. The CDR3 spans 13 residues. Trimming removed 2 bases from V and 13 bases from J, with 18 bases in between. The germline V gene has CDR1 MDHEN and CDR2 SYDVKM. The CDR3 coding sequence is TGTGCCAGCAGTTTACTCGGACGGACGGATTGTTACTTC. Protein product: CASSLLGRTDCYF.

Ten or more counts support this clonotype. The genes are TRBV5-5 and TRBJ1-2, with 7 bases lining up with TRBD1. V shed 4 bases, J shed 2 bases, and the junction held 5 bases outside the gene matches. In germline, CDR1 is SGHKS, CDR2 YYEKEE (reference sequence). CDR3 length equals 14 residues. The DNA for the CDR3 is TGTGCCAGCAGCACCCTGACAGGGAACTATGGCTACACCTTC. It specifies CASSTLTGNYGYTF. Filled out from reference TRBV5-5 and TRBJ1-2, the complete variable domain reads DAGVTQSPTHLIKTRGQQVTLRCSPISGHKSVSWYQQVLGQGPQFIFQYYEKEERGRGNFPDRFSARQFPNYSSELNVNALLLGDSALYLCASSTLTGNYGYTFGSGTRLTVV.

This clonotype has ten or more counts. The chain couples TRBV5-1 to TRBJ2-4; the D is unclear. The V and J ends lost 0 bases and 5 bases respectively, with 6 bases between them. Germline assignment: CDR1 SGHRS and CDR2 YFSETQ. This CDR3 region has 13 residues. CDR3 DNA: TGCGCCAGCAGCTTGGGTGGGGAAAACATTCAGTACTTC. As protein: CASSLGGENIQYF.

This clonotype was recorded many times. This chain joins TRBV3-1 and TRBJ1-1; D not certain. Per germline, CDR1 LGHDT and CDR2 YNNKEL (reference sequence). Trimming took off 3 bases at V and 2 bases at J, with 10 bases between the two ends. This CDR3 contains 14 residues. In nucleotides, the CDR3 is TGTGCCAGCAGCCATGACGGGCTTAACACTGAAGCTTTCTTT. This codes for CASSHDGLNTEAFF.